This TCR beta chain came from a study of blood T cell repertoires in COVID-19 (TCRdb year 2020). Regarding the research as a whole: Samples covering the acute and convalescent phases of COVID-19 were provided by collaborators in the United States, Italy and Spain. The prospective study material was composed of cDNA or gDNA derived from T cells, B-cell-depleted T cells, or PBMCs. Subjects who had been exposed to COVID-19, were actively infected with it, or had recovered from it provided the deeply sampled blood TCRbeta repertoires that made up the dataset. The repertoires were released in a freely available public database meant as a resource for research on the immune response to SARS-CoV-2. Samples were obtained from the ongoing ImmuneRACE study (first 160 participants) and from about 1,300 subjects provided by 6 global collaborators. The sample metadata nearly always contained a de-identified subject ID, COVID-19 status, age in years and sex. Where available, HLA class I and class II types were taken from metadata supplied by the sample provider and were not determined by assay-based typing.

The immunoSEQ Assay, a bias-controlled multiplex PCR, was used to amplify TCRbeta CDR3 regions from genomic DNA. As for the authors' bioinformatics: The number of nucleated cells in each sample was estimated by amplification of reference gene primers within the assay. Sequence reads were collapsed and filtered to measure the absolute abundance of every unique TCRbeta CDR3 rearrangement. Productive Simpson clonality was computed per sample as the square root of Simpson's diversity index over productive rearrangements. TCRdb obtained this table from immuneACCESS and retained in-frame rearrangements with V and J assigned. These tables miss some clones; where compared with another copy, unresolved V genes account for less than half of the shortfall, and the remainder is unexplained. V and J calls and clone size are copied from that table; D and trimming were computed from the DNA. This sample holds tens of thousands of clones; 75% to 90% were observed only once. The top ten clones comprise approximately 5.6% of the sample.

As regards this clone: Its antigen remains unidentified. No base-level quality is on record; no much larger clone is a single base apart.

The collaborating institutions used their own protocols to collect whole blood in K2EDTA tubes. Collaborator samples were shipped for TCRbeta analysis as frozen whole blood, isolated PBMCs, or DNA extracted from either sample type. Overall study results and their limits: Clinical and demographic metadata were provided uncurated, with the amount varying by source and participant.

CDR1 and CDR2 are read off the germline V gene as SGHTA and FQGNSA. Unmatched junction bases come to 10, with V trimmed by 4 bases and J by 7 bases. Reading from cysteine to phenylalanine, the CDR3 counts 15 amino acids. CDR3 DNA only is kept here, 45 bases in frame from base 1. The specimen sequenced was peripheral blood. The sequence was collected from a man aged 50-60 years with active COVID-19. Recombination connected TRBV7-2 to TRBJ2-1; 7 nucleotides in the junction match TRBD2. The CDR3 in this case is CASSSPRRGENEQFF. The DNA sequence reads TGTGCCAGCAGCTCCCCCCGACGGGGGGAGAATGAGCAGTTCTTC.